This T cell receptor (beta chain) came from a study of tumor-infiltrating lymphocytes in primary liver carcinoma. The researchers produced TCR beta cDNA from around 0.5 ug total RNA with a constant-region primer. Employing slightly modified ARM-PCR, three nested multiplex PCR rounds were run, and these gave rise to the TCR beta libraries. TRBV1-TRBV30 forward primers paired with a C-beta reverse primer were used in the first two PCR rounds, which ran around 10 cycles each. TCRdb reprocessed the multiplex PCR reads with MiXCR, giving one entry per CDR3 protein. The sample has 330,000 or so distinct CDR3 sequences, approximately 64% seen once. In addition to blood RNA drawn from unsorted whole blood, germline DNA was extracted. CDR3 length: 14 amino acids. J gave up 10 bases and V 5 bases, and 12 bases lay outside the gene matches. Germline CDR1 is SGHAT and CDR2 is FQNNGV.

V usage is TRBV11-2 and J usage is TRBJ2-5, with 8 nucleotides matching TRBD2. The sample was peripheral blood. The receptor comes from a man in his forties or fifties with primary liver carcinoma and hepatitis B virus infection. The CDR3 region is CASSTPPTGGIQYF. CDR3 in DNA: TGTGCCAGCAGCACCCCCCCGACGGGGGGGATCCAGTACTTC.